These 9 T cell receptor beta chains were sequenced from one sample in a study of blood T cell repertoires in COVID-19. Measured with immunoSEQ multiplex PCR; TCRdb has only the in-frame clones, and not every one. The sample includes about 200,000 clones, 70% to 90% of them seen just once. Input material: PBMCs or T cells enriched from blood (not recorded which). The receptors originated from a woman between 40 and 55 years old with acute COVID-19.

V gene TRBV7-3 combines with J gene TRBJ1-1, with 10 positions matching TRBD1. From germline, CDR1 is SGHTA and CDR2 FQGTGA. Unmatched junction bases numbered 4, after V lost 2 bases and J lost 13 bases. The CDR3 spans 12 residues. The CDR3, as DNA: TGTGCCAGCAGCTTAGGGACAGGGGAGTATTTCTTT. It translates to CASSLGTGEYFF.

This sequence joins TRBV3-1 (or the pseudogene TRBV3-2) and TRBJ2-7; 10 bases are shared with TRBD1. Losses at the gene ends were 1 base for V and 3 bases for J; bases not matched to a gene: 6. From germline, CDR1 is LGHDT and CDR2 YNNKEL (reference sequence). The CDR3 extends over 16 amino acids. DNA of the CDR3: TGTGCCAGCAGCCAAGTAGACCGGGACAGGGGCTACGAGCAGTACTTC. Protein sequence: CASSQVDRDRGYEQYF.

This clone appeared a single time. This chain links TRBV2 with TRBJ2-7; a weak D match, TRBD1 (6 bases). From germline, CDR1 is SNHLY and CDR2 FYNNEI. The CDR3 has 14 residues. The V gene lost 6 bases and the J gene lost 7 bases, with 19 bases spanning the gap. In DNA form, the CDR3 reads TGTGCCAGCAGATCCCCGGGACATCTTATGGAGCAGTACTTC. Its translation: CASRSPGHLMEQYF.

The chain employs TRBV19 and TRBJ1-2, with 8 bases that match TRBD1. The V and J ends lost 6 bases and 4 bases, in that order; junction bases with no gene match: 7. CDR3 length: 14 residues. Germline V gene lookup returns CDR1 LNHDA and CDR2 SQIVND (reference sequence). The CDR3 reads CASRPTGERYGYTF. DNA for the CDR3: TGTGCCAGTAGGCCGACAGGGGAACGCTATGGCTACACCTTC.

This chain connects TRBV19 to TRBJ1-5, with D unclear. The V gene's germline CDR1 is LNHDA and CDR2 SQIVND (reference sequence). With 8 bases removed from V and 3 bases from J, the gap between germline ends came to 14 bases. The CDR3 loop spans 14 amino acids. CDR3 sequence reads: CASLQGRDNQPQHF. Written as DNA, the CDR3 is TGTGCCAGTCTTCAAGGACGGGACAATCAGCCCCAGCATTTT.

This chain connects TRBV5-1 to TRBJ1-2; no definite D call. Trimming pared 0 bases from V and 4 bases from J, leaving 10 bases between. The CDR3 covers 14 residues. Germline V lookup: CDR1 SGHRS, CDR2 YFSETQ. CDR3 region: CASSLGSGSYGYTF. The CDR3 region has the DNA TGCGCCAGCAGCTTGGGATCGGGATCCTATGGCTACACCTTC.

The CDR3 DNA reads TGTGCCAGCAGCTTAGATATGAACACTGAAGCTTTCTTT. Amino acids: CASSLDMNTEAFF. The chain has TRBV11-2 and TRBJ1-1; D remains ambiguous. The CDR3 has 13 residues. Per the germline V gene, CDR1 is SGHAT and CDR2 is FQNNGV. V gave up 0 bases and J gave up 0 bases, with 2 bases separating them.

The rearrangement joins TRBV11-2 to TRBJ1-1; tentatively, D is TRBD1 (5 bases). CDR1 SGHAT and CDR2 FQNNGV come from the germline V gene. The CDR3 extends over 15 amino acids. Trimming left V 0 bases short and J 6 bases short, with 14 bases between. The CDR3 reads CASSLDVQVSPEAFF. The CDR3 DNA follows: TGTGCCAGCAGCTTAGATGTACAGGTGAGCCCTGAAGCTTTCTTT.

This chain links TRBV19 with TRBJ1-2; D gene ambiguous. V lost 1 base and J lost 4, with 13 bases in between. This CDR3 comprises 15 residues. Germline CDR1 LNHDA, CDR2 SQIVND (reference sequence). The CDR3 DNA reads TGTGCCAGTAGTATAGGCGAGTATCCTGGCTATGGCTACACCTTC. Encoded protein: CASSIGEYPGYGYTF.